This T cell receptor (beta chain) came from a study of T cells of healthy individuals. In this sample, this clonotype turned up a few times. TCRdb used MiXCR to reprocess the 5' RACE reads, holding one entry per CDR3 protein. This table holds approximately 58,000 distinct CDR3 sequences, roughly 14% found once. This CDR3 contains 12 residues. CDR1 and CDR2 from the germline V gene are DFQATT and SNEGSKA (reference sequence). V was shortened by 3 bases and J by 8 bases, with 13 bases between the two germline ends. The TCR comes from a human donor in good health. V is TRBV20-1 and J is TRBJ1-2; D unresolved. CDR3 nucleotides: TGCAGTGCTAGGGTAGAGGGAGGCGGCTACACCTTC. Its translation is CSARVEGGGYTF.